The entry below describes one T cell receptor (beta chain). Its matching antigen is unknown. This entry belongs to a study of T-cell memory formation after mild COVID-19. As for the study in general: The TCR clusters were mostly specific to one donor.

The study's findings and limits: Pre-infection memory held some responding clones, suggesting pre-existing cross-reactive T cells responded.

Using constant-segment primers, 5'RACE produced TCR alpha and TCR beta cDNA libraries carrying sample barcodes and UMIs. TCRdb analysed the 5' RACE reads with MiXCR anew, one entry per CDR3 protein. The sample has some 440,000 distinct CDR3 sequences; 20% to 25% are singletons. The CDR3 contains 16 residues. The V gene's germline CDR1 is SGDLS and CDR2 YYNGEE. Deletions cut 0 bases from V and 3 bases from J, with 15 bases between. This chain joins TRBV9 and TRBJ1-2; D is uncertain. The clonotype originates from an adult woman who had mild COVID-19 (a few samples of this study predate the infection). Cell type and time point are not known. Input material: PBMCs or a T cell subset sorted from them (not recorded which). The CDR3 DNA reads as TGTGCCAGCAGCGTAGCTATGCGGGCGGAAGACTATGGCTACACCTTC. Protein product: CASSVAMRAEDYGYTF.